These 25 T cell receptor beta chains came from one sample sequenced in a study of T cells in Graves' hyperthyroidism and ophthalmopathy. The source material, RNA transcripts, was used to amplify TCR beta CDR3 regions. The HTBI set primed first-round TCR CDR3 RT-PCR. TCRdb ran MiXCR on the multiplex PCR reads and lists one entry per CDR3 protein. The data contain under 450,000 distinct CDR3 sequences, approximately 12% of them seen just once; the ten biggest clones take up under 25%. The sequencing input was blood. These receptors were collected from a man aged 30-40 years with Graves' hyperthyroidism that later progressed to Graves' ophthalmopathy.

This clonotype turned up a few times. The chain recombines TRBV10-3 with TRBJ2-7; no firm D call. V lost 0 bases and J 0 bases, leaving 9 bases between the germline ends. CDR3 length: 15 amino acids. Germline lookup yields CDR1 ENHRY and CDR2 SYGVKD. The CDR3 DNA sequence: TGTGCCATCAGTGAGTCGACGGTCCTCTCCTACGAGCAGTACTTC. Amino acid sequence: CAISESTVLSYEQYF.

The chain joins TRBV9 to TRBJ2-5; tentatively, D is TRBD2 (7 bases). In germline, CDR1 is SGDLS, CDR2 YYNGEE. The ends were cut back, 2 bases at V and 5 bases at J, with 16 bases in the middle. This CDR3 is built from 15 residues. The CDR3 DNA sequence: TGTGCCAGCAGCGTTCTGGGGGGGGCGGGGGAGACCCAGTACTTC. Its protein is CASSVLGGAGETQYF.

Many counts were recorded for this clonotype. The gene calls are TRBV15 and TRBJ1-5, with D perhaps matching TRBD1 (6 bases). The CDR3 is 14 residues long. Germline V gene lookup returns CDR1 LNHNV and CDR2 YYDKDF (reference sequence). Trimming shortened V by 1 base and J by 2 bases, and 6 bases separated the two germline ends. Here the CDR3 DNA reads TGTGCCACCAGCAGAGGACAGGGCAATCAGCCCCAGCATTTT. This codes for CATSRGQGNQPQHF.

Concerning this clonotype: The conserved closing phenylalanine or tryptophan is absent in this CDR3, likely reflecting a read error. V usage is TRBV4-1 and J usage is TRBJ1-1; possible D gene TRBD1, 5 bases. The germline CDR1 and CDR2 sequences are MGHRA and YSYEKL. V shed 1 base and J shed 0 bases, with 15 bases lying between them. The CDR3 is 17 amino acids. The CDR3 reads CASSQVSSGLMNTEAFS. DNA of the CDR3: TGCGCCAGCAGCCAAGTTTCCTCGGGACTTATGAACACTGAAGCTTTCTCT.

The chain has TRBV2 and TRBJ1-5, with D hard to call. V was trimmed by 2 bases and J by 5 bases, leaving 13 bases between them. Germline assignment: CDR1 SNHLY and CDR2 FYNNEI. The CDR3 is 15 residues long. The CDR3 DNA reads TGTGCCAGCAGTGAAAATTACGGAGGGCATCAGCCCCAGCATTTT. Protein: CASSENYGGHQPQHF.

This clonotype was counted between two and nine times. J is TRBJ1-4 and V is TRBV15, with D unresolved. V dropped 1 base and J dropped 4 bases, with 13 bases sitting between them. Germline assignment: CDR1 LNHNV and CDR2 YYDKDF (reference sequence). The CDR3 loop spans 16 amino acids. The DNA for the CDR3 is TGTGCCACCAGCAGAGTCCCCTCTGGATATAATGAAAAACTGTTTTTT. As protein: CATSRVPSGYNEKLFF.

In its sample, this clonotype was seen many times. This chain connects TRBV7-9 to TRBJ2-3; tentative D call: TRBD1 (5 bases). This CDR3 spans 14 amino acids. Germline assignment: CDR1 SEHNR and CDR2 FQNEAQ (reference sequence). Trimming shortened V by 5 bases and J by 2 bases, and 11 bases separated the two germline ends. In DNA, the CDR3 is TGTGCCAGCAGCCTCAGACAGAACACAGATACGCAGTATTTT. Its translation: CASSLRQNTDTQYF. Variable domain in full (rest from reference TRBV7-9 and TRBJ2-3): DTGVSQNPRHKITKRGQNVTFRCDPISEHNRLYWYRQTLGQGPEFLTYFQNEAQLEKSRLLSDRFSAERPKGSFSTLEIQRTEQGDSAMYLCASSLRQNTDTQYFGPGTRLTVL.

This clonotype was seen more than once but under ten times. The rearrangement links TRBV7-3 to TRBJ1-6; 7 bases map to TRBD1. Per germline, CDR1 SGHTA and CDR2 FQGTGA. Unmatched junction bases numbered 5, after V lost 10 bases and J lost 2 bases. The CDR3 sequence is 14 residues long. DNA of the CDR3: TGTGCCAACCCGGACAGGACCTATAATTCACCCCTCCACTTT. Residues: CANPDRTYNSPLHF.

This clonotype was observed a handful of times. This chain uses TRBV2 with TRBJ1-1; D gene unclear. This CDR3 comprises 15 residues. Trimming removed 2 bases at V and 5 bases at J, with 15 bases between. Germline V gives CDR1 SNHLY, CDR2 FYNNEI. In DNA, the CDR3 is TGTGCCAGCAGTGAAAAGATTTCGGGGAAGACTGAAGCTTTCTTT. Protein sequence: CASSEKISGKTEAFF.

At least ten counts were recorded for this clonotype. The chain recombines TRBV10-1 with TRBJ2-7; a possible D gene is TRBD2 (6 bases). V lost 3 bases to trimming and J lost 0 bases, with 9 bases between them. This CDR3 region has 14 residues. CDR1 and CDR2 (germline): WNHNN, SYGVQD (reference sequence). The CDR3 bases are TGCGCCAGCAGTGAAGACGGGAGCTCCTACGAGCAGTACTTC. Translated, it gives CASSEDGSSYEQYF.

V is TRBV7-9 and J is TRBJ2-2; 8 bases line up with TRBD1. From germline, CDR1 is SEHNR and CDR2 FQNEAQ (reference sequence). J was trimmed by 3 bases and V by 5 bases; bases with no gene match: 5. There are 15 residues in the CDR3. CDR3 sequence reads: CASSGGTGDTGELFF. Here the CDR3 DNA reads TGTGCCAGCAGCGGAGGGACAGGAGACACCGGGGAGCTGTTTTTT.

This clonotype was seen many times. V and J are TRBV5-1 and TRBJ2-3, with 7 bases matching TRBD1. Germline trimming cut 0 bases from V and 2 bases from J; bases unmatched to any gene: 3. The germline gives CDR1 SGHRS, CDR2 YFSETQ. This CDR3 is built from 15 residues. The CDR3 protein is CASSLAGQATDTQYF. The CDR3 DNA reads TGCGCCAGCAGCTTGGCCGGACAGGCCACAGATACGCAGTATTTT.

Ten or more counts support this clonotype. The chain links TRBV6-1 to TRBJ2-7; a weak D match, TRBD2 (6 bases). V lost 5 bases, J lost 5 bases, and 16 bases lay in between. The germline V gene has CDR1 MNHNS and CDR2 SASEGT. The CDR3 spans 14 residues. The CDR3 is CASSYGTGDDEQYF. The CDR3 DNA reads TGTGCCAGCAGTTACGGGACTGGGGATGACGAGCAGTACTTC.

This clonotype came up many times. The gene calls are TRBV11-3 and TRBJ2-2; D is undetermined. V dropped 1 base and J dropped 2 bases, with 8 bases sitting between them. Looked up from germline, CDR1 is SGHNT and CDR2 is YENEEA. The CDR3 spans 15 residues. Here the CDR3 reads CASSLVARNTGELFF. The DNA of the CDR3 is TGTGCCAGCAGCTTAGTGGCCCGAAACACCGGGGAGCTGTTTTTT.

The rearrangement uses TRBV18 and TRBJ2-7; D gene uncertain. This CDR3 region has 14 residues. Germline CDR1 and CDR2: KGHSH and LQKENI. V was cut by 2 bases and J by 4 bases, with 12 bases left in between. The CDR3 sequence: CASSPWADPYEQYF. The CDR3 nucleotides read TGTGCCAGCTCACCATGGGCGGACCCTTACGAGCAGTACTTC.

The chain has TRBV4-1 and TRBJ1-2, with D unresolved. Germline-derived CDR1 and CDR2 are MGHRA and YSYEKL. Deletions cut 7 bases from V and 2 bases from J, with 14 bases between. The CDR3 is made up of 14 amino acids. The CDR3 spells CASTTAGPNYGYTF. The CDR3 DNA is TGCGCCAGCACGACCGCAGGCCCAAACTATGGCTACACCTTC.

V and J are TRBV11-2 and TRBJ1-6; 7 bases are shared with TRBD1. Trimming took 5 bases from V and 10 from J; bases not matched to a gene: 11. The CDR3 consists of 15 residues. CDR1 is SGHAT and CDR2 is FQNNGV in the germline V gene. The CDR3 protein is CASSIDRVQRSPLHF. The CDR3 bases are TGTGCCAGCAGCATTGACAGGGTCCAAAGGTCACCCCTCCACTTT.

As to this clonotype: A much larger clone differs from this one at a single base, so this may be a read error. CDR3 in amino acids: CASSYGAIGEKLFF. In DNA form, the CDR3 reads TGTGCCAGCAGTTACGGGGCTATCGGTGAAAAACTGTTTTTT. The chain uses TRBV6-5 and TRBJ1-4; tentative D call: TRBD1 (5 bases). CDR1 and CDR2 (germline): MNHEY, SVGAGI. The CDR3 runs to 14 residues. Trimming stripped 2 bases from V and 7 bases from J, with 11 bases between.

The CDR3 DNA follows: TGTGCCAGCTCACCTCAACCTCCAGGGGTCTTCTCTGGAAACACCATATATTTT. Its translation is CASSPQPPGVFSGNTIYF. V and J are TRBV18 and TRBJ1-3; a possible D gene is TRBD1 (6 bases). The length of the CDR3 is 18 residues. V was cut by 3 bases and J by 0 bases, with 18 bases left in between. Germline CDR1 and CDR2: KGHSH and LQKENI. Drawing the rest from reference TRBV18 and TRBJ1-3, the complete variable domain is NAGVMQNPRHLVRRRGQEARLRCSPMKGHSHVYWYRQLPEEGLKFMVYLQKENIIDESGMPKERFSAEFPKEGPSILRIQQVVRGDSAAYFCASSPQPPGVFSGNTIYFGEGSWLTVV.

This clonotype was recorded at least ten times. V gene TRBV28 combines with J gene TRBJ2-5; 7 bases match TRBD1. J gave up 4 bases and V 5 bases, and 10 bases lay outside the gene matches. The CDR3 contains 15 residues. Germline assignment: CDR1 MDHEN and CDR2 SYDVKM. The CDR3 is CASSATGDPRETQYF. CDR3 coding DNA: TGTGCCAGCAGTGCTACAGGGGATCCTCGAGAGACCCAGTACTTC. The complete variable domain, with remaining parts taken from reference TRBV28 and TRBJ2-5, reads DVKVTQSSRYLVKRTGEKVFLECVQDMDHENMFWYRQDPGLGLRLIYFSYDVKMKEKGDIPEGYSVSREKKERFSLILESASTNQTSMYLCASSATGDPRETQYFGPGTRLLVL.

This clonotype occurred many times. V and J are TRBV12-5 and TRBJ1-1; the D gene is possibly TRBD1 (5 bases). CDR3 length equals 13 residues. Trimming cost V 5 bases and J 0 bases, with 7 bases left between them. From germline, CDR1 is LGHNT and CDR2 FRNRAP. DNA of the CDR3: TGTGCTAGTGGTAGGGGCCTGAACACTGAAGCTTTCTTT. It specifies CASGRGLNTEAFF.

This clonotype was detected many times. The CDR3 DNA reads TGTGCCAGCAGTTCCCGGGACAGGGGATGGCACGAGCAGTACTTC. Translated: CASSSRDRGWHEQYF. This rearrangement joins TRBV12-3 or TRBV12-4 to TRBJ2-7, with 10 bases lining up with TRBD1. After removal of 4 bases from V and 5 bases from J, the junction contained 8 bases not matched to a gene. This CDR3 is 15 amino acids long.

The rearrangement links TRBV19 to TRBJ1-2, with a possible D match to TRBD1 (5 bases). CDR1 LNHDA and CDR2 SQIVND come from the germline V gene (reference sequence). Deletions cut 10 bases from V and 8 bases from J, with 23 bases between. The CDR3 has 14 residues. The DNA of the CDR3 is TGTGCCACCACCCGGGGCCCTTTTTTTGGAGGCTACACCTTC. Its translation is CATTRGPFFGGYTF.

This clonotype showed up many times. V and J are TRBV2 and TRBJ2-7; the match to TRBD2 covers 15 bases. V lost 3 bases to trimming and J lost 3 bases; unmatched junction nucleotides: 12. The germline V gene encodes CDR1 SNHLY and CDR2 FYNNEI. The CDR3 is 19 residues long. This CDR3 is CASSDIQWTSGGVDYEQYF. CDR3 sequence (DNA): TGTGCCAGCAGTGATATCCAATGGACTAGCGGGGGGGTAGACTACGAGCAGTACTTC. The whole variable domain, filled in from reference TRBV2 and TRBJ2-7, reads EPEVTQTPSHQVTQMGQEVILRCVPISNHLYFYWYRQILGQKVEFLVSFYNNEISEKSEIFDDQFSVERPDGSNFTLKIRSTKLEDSAMYFCASSDIQWTSGGVDYEQYFGPGTRLTVT.

V and J are TRBV20-1 and TRBJ2-3; D unresolved. Trimming took off 5 bases at V and 0 bases at J, with 12 bases between the two ends. The CDR3 is 14 residues long. Germline V gives CDR1 DFQATT, CDR2 SNEGSKA (reference sequence). CDR3 in DNA: TGCAGTGCTCCGCCGGACGGAAGCACAGATACGCAGTATTTT. Translated: CSAPPDGSTDTQYF.